Each of the 15 T cell receptor beta chains below was sequenced from the same sample in a study of shared clonotypes between healthy human individuals (dated by TCRdb to 2018 to 2021). Libraries came from the immunoSEQ multiplex PCR assay. This immuneACCESS table, as held by TCRdb, lists in-frame sequences with V and J called but not all clones. Of the missing ones, under half trace to an unresolved V gene in checked studies; the others have no known cause. Across this sample there are about 1.1 million clones, with approximately 80% seen only once. Jointly, the top ten make up over 0.8% of the sample. Material: memory CD4+ T cells from PBMCs. Read against the paper, the sample's cell subset or site label means: CD45RA-negative fraction. These receptors were obtained from a man aged 18 to 30 in good health. Some clones in this sample may be carry-over from other donors' samples.

As regards this clone: Its ends do not fully match the called genes, so a read error is possible. This chain uses TRBV4-1 with TRBJ2-7; 8 positions match TRBD2. The V gene's germline CDR1 is MGHRA and CDR2 YSYEKL. The CDR3 length is 16 residues. The CDR3 protein is CTSSPLGGGRSYEQYF. As DNA, the CDR3 is TGCACCAGCAGCCCTCTCGGGGGGGGTCGCTCCTACGAGCAGTACTTC.

The DNA for the CDR3 is TGTGCCACCACACGGGACAGTTTGAACACTGAAGCTTTCTTT. Translated: CATTRDSLNTEAFF. The chain carries TRBV5-4 and TRBJ1-1; TRBD1 agrees at 7 bases. V was pared by 9 bases and J by 0 bases, with 8 bases of the junction left unmatched. This CDR3 comprises 14 residues. Germline V gene sequence: CDR1 SGHNT, CDR2 YYREEE (reference sequence).

The V call is TRBV5-1, the J call TRBJ1-2; D is perhaps TRBD1 (5 bases). The CDR3 spans 14 residues. Per the germline V gene, CDR1 is SGHRS and CDR2 is YFSETQ. Trimming stripped 0 bases from V and 7 bases from J, with 13 bases between. CDR3 in amino acids: CASSLAPGLRGYTF. DNA for the CDR3: TGCGCCAGCAGCTTGGCCCCAGGGCTGCGTGGCTACACCTTC.

V and J are TRBV29-1 and TRBJ2-2; D not resolved. V lost 6 bases and J lost 3, with 14 bases in between. From germline, CDR1 is SQVTM and CDR2 ANQGSEA. The CDR3 consists of 14 residues. Here the CDR3 reads CSVRWRTDTGELFF. CDR3 DNA sequence: TGCAGCGTCAGGTGGCGAACTGACACCGGGGAGCTGTTTTTT.

This clone was counted between two and nine times. V and J are TRBV6-5 and TRBJ2-7; D not certain. Trimming took 5 bases from V and 6 from J, leaving 17 bases between them. The CDR3 contains 14 residues. Germline values: CDR1 MNHEY, CDR2 SVGAGI. CDR3 sequence reads: CASSPDVQSFEQYF. CDR3 bases: TGTGCCAGCAGTCCCGACGTACAGAGCTTCGAGCAGTACTTC.

The J gene is TRBJ1-1, the V gene TRBV7-9; D remains unclear. The CDR3 loop spans 18 amino acids. CDR1 and CDR2 from the germline V gene are SEHNR and FQNEAQ (reference sequence). Trimming stripped 5 bases from V and 3 bases from J, with 25 bases between. CDR3 sequence: CASSTPSGAGVRDTEAFF. The DNA for the CDR3 is TGTGCCAGCAGCACTCCCTCCGGCGCCGGGGTCCGTGACACTGAAGCTTTCTTT. Looking up the rest from reference TRBV7-9 and TRBJ1-1 gives the full variable domain: DTGVSQNPRHKITKRGQNVTFRCDPISEHNRLYWYRQTLGQGPEFLTYFQNEAQLEKSRLLSDRFSAERPKGSFSTLEIQRTEQGDSAMYLCASSTPSGAGVRDTEAFFGQGTRLTVV.

A few counts support this clone. The chain has TRBV6-5 and TRBJ1-3; D is ambiguous. The CDR3 runs to 12 residues. The V gene's germline CDR1 is MNHEY and CDR2 SVGAGI. Trimming removed 2 bases at V and 3 bases at J, with 2 bases between. CDR3 nucleotides: TGTGCCAGCAGTTACAATGGAAACACCATATATTTT. It translates to CASSYNGNTIYF.

The chain joins TRBV10-1 to TRBJ1-5; D might be TRBD1 (5 bases). Germline CDR1 is WNHNN and CDR2 is SYGVQD (reference sequence). Trimming shortened V by 6 bases and J by 5 bases, and 17 bases separated the two germline ends. This CDR3 has 15 amino acids. This CDR3 reads CASRDPGDYDQPQHF. The CDR3 DNA follows: TGCGCCAGCAGGGACCCGGGGGATTACGATCAGCCCCAGCATTTT.

The CDR3 reads CSVGDGEIIAQYF. CDR3 coding DNA: TGCAGCGTTGGAGATGGAGAAATTATTGCGCAGTATTTT. The J gene is TRBJ2-3, the V gene TRBV29-1; D gene ambiguous. CDR3 size: 13 residues. The germline V gene encodes CDR1 SQVTM and CDR2 ANQGSEA. Between the trimmed V and J ends, which lost 4 bases and 10 bases, there was a span of 18 bases.

The chain recombines TRBV19 with TRBJ2-3; the D gene could be TRBD1 or TRBD2 (6 bases each). V was trimmed by 2 bases and J by 2 bases, leaving 14 bases between them. The CDR3 extends over 16 amino acids. In germline, CDR1 is LNHDA, CDR2 SQIVND (reference sequence). CDR3 in amino acids: CASSITRGGTTDTQYF. DNA of the CDR3: TGTGCCAGTAGTATAACTAGAGGGGGGACCACAGATACGCAGTATTTT.

This clone was observed at least ten times. The chain combines TRBV30 with TRBJ1-1; possible D gene TRBD1, 6 bases. The CDR3 has 11 residues. Germline V lookup: CDR1 GTSNPN, CDR2 SVGIG (reference sequence). V was pared by 7 bases and J by 8 bases, with 14 bases between. As DNA, the CDR3 is TGTGCCTACCACAGGGAGGGGGAAGCTTTCTTT. It yields the protein CAYHREGEAFF. The complete variable domain, with remaining parts taken from reference TRBV30 and TRBJ1-1, reads SQTIHQWPATLVQPVGSPLSLECTVEGTSNPNLYWYRQAAGRGLQLLFYSVGIGQISSEVPQNLSASRPQDRQFILSSKKLLLSDSGFYLCAYHREGEAFFGQGTRLTVV.

The chain couples TRBV5-5 to TRBJ2-7; possibly TRBD2 for D (6 bases). The CDR3 has 15 amino acids. The V end was cut by 0 bases, the J end by 2 bases, with 12 bases between. CDR1 is SGHKS and CDR2 is YYEKEE in the germline V gene (reference sequence). CDR3: CASSLGLASTYEQYF. CDR3 DNA sequence: TGTGCCAGCAGCTTGGGGCTAGCGTCTACCTACGAGCAGTACTTC.

The table lists this clone with a few counts. The genes are TRBV2 and TRBJ2-7; 8 nucleotides match TRBD2. Germline trimming cut 6 bases from V and 11 bases from J; bases unmatched to any gene: 6. Looked up from germline, CDR1 is SNHLY and CDR2 is FYNNEI. The CDR3 totals 11 residues. The CDR3 protein is CASRLAEPEYF. In DNA, the CDR3 is TGTGCCAGCAGACTAGCGGAGCCGGAGTACTTC.

The chain joins TRBV4-3 to TRBJ1-3, with D perhaps TRBD1 (5 bases). V was shortened by 4 bases and J by 0 bases, with 16 bases between the two germline ends. This CDR3 region has 17 residues. CDR1 LGHNA and CDR2 YSLEER come from the germline V gene. CDR3 protein: CASSPLGQPHSGNTIYF. DNA of the CDR3: TGCGCCAGCAGCCCCCTGGGGCAGCCCCACTCTGGAAACACCATATATTTT.

The chain links TRBV10-3 to TRBJ1-2; no reliable D call. This CDR3 is built from 13 residues. V lost 0 bases and J 8 bases, leaving 10 bases between the germline ends. Germline values: CDR1 ENHRY, CDR2 SYGVKD. CDR3 sequence: CAISESTTAGYTF. In DNA form, the CDR3 reads TGTGCCATCAGTGAGTCGACAACAGCGGGCTACACCTTC.